This TCR beta chain was retrieved from a study of T cells expressing NK-cell markers. Reanalyzing the 5' RACE reads, TCRdb keeps one entry per CDR3 protein, without DNA. This sample contains 350,000 to 450,000 distinct CDR3 sequences. The V gene's germline CDR1 is SGHVS and CDR2 FNYEAQ. This CDR3 spans 16 amino acids. The chain uses TRBV7-6 and TRBJ2-2. The sequenced material came from blood T cells: a sorted CD56 or NKG2C T cell subset, CD4+ or CD8+ T cells, or bulk PBMC T cells (not recorded which). This TCR was sampled from a man aged 18 to 69 in good health. CDR3 sequence reads: CASSLVPEPYTGELFF.